This T cell receptor beta chain was profiled in a study of identical twins. Regarding the study as a whole: Twin-shared out-of-frame alpha sequences were enriched for low generation probability.

The CDR3 is 16 residues long. The V end lost 0 bases, the J end lost 3 bases, and 16 bases lay between the germline ends. Germline values: CDR1 SGHRS, CDR2 YFSETQ. Each donor was a healthy Caucasian. As regards this clonotype: The antigen is unknown.

TCRdb re-analysed the 5' RACE reads in MiXCR, keeping a single row per CDR3 protein. The table records 520,000 or so distinct CDR3 sequences, roughly a fifth of them present only once. In addition, the sample was reused for a study of T cells expressing NK-cell markers. This second study says: There were seven HCMV-seropositive donors and one seronegative donor among the eight sequenced. Leadership of the CD3+CD56-NKG2C+ fraction also belonged to these clonotypes in several donors.

The chain combines TRBV5-1 with TRBJ2-7; D gene uncertain. The specimen sequenced was CD4+ T cells sorted from blood. This TCR derives from a woman between 18 and 29 years old in good health. Written as DNA, the CDR3 is TGCGCCAGCAGCTTGGGCCGATATTCAGATAGCTACGAGCAGTACTTC. Its protein product is CASSLGRYSDSYEQYF.